This T cell receptor beta chain emerged from a study of T and B cells in COVID-19 patients. Study-wide context: COVID-19 patients gave peripheral blood either during active infection or after recovery. In the active-infection cohort, about 90% of the roughly 20 patients had comorbidities linked to unfavorable COVID-19 outcome.

CDR3 length: 15 residues. Between the trimmed V and J ends, which lost 1 base and 3 bases, there was a span of 13 bases. Germline lookup yields CDR1 SNHLY and CDR2 FYNNEI. TRB rearrangements were amplified by multiplex PCR with BIOMED2 TRB-A/B primers. A single record per CDR3 protein comes from TCRdb applying MiXCR to the multiplex PCR reads. The sample lists 6,500 to 8,000 distinct CDR3 sequences; 20% to 30% were seen once. Each TRB amplification used roughly 240-550 ng of genomic DNA from blood. The sample consisted of blood. The source of this sequence is a human donor with active COVID-19. The chain carries TRBV2 and TRBJ2-7, with D unresolved. For the CDR3, the DNA is TGTGCCAGCAGTGAAGGGTCAGGAGAATACTACGAGCAGTACTTC. As protein: CASSEGSGEYYEQYF.